This TCR beta chain was sequenced in a study of T cells in tuberculosis. Overall study results and limits: T cells binding CD1B-GMM tetramer weakly possibly escaped the sort.

The CDR3 contains 14 residues. CDR1 and CDR2 (germline): LGHNA, YNFKEQ. V lost 0 bases and J lost 6, with 12 bases in between. Here immunoSEQ multiplex PCR was the method, and the copy in TCRdb shows in-frame clones only, minus some. The profile shows 55,000 to 65,000 clones, about four fifths of them singletons. Cells were sorted from thawed PBMC rested overnight and stained with GMM-loaded CD1B tetramer, viability dye and anti-CD3. CD1B tetramers were loaded with Rhodococcus equi-derived C32 glucose monomycolate. Tetramer-negative cells, 90,000 to 100,000 per donor, were also sorted. The sample taken for sequencing was CD1b-GMM tetramer-negative cells sorted from PBMCs. This TCR derives from an adult woman with latent tuberculosis. The chain is built from TRBV4-2 and TRBJ2-7; D might be TRBD2 (6 bases). The CDR3 DNA is TGTGCCAGCAGCCAAGATCAGGGACTCAGCGAGCAGTACTTC. Its translation is CASSQDQGLSEQYF.